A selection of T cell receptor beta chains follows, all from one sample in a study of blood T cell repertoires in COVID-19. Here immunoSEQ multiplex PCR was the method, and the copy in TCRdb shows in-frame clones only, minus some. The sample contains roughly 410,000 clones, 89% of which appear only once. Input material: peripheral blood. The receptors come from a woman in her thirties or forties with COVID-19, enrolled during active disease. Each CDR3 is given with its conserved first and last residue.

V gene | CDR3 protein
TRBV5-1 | CASSSTIFPGTGAEGNYGYTF
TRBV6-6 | CASSYNRNTEAFF
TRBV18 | CASSPAGGGSYNEQFF
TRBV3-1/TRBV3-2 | CASSLLGSTQYF
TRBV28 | CASYRQEAYEQYF
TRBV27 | CASSLQASYGYTF
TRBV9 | CASSVVSSYNEQFF
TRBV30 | CAWSKNSGYEQYF
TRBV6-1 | CASSESTGSGYGYTF
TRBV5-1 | CASRDIDSYNEQFF
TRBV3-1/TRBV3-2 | CASSRTGSSYSNQPQHF
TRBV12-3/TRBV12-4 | CASSLNRDQPQHF
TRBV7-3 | CASSLTGTSRGTEAFF
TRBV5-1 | CASSLVRTGTSGGETQYF
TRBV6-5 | CASSPWTGDTEAFF
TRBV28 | CASRTPGQGDYQPQHF
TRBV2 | CASTRGPYPTGNTEAFF
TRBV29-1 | CSGRTLSAEQYF
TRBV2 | CASSDQGARAGNTIYF
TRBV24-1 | CATVTGLGEQFF
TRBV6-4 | CASSPDSLLSETQYF
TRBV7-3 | CASSLTGGGGEQPQHF
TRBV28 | CASRWYGTGGSPLHF
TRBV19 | CASSPPGGALLNTEAFF
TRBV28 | CASSLGRGSPLHF
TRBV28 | CASSVNEQFF
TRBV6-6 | CASSWGRTGASYEQYF
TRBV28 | CASSHYSGGPYEQYF
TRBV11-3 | CASSQGQAVKDRGYNEQFF
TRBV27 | CASSSLRGWAGELFF
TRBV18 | CASSPLPQGRNIQYF
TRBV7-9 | CASSAGQGNGYTF
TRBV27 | CASSRDQPSYEQYF
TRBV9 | CASSVAGGRGGETQYF
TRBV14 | CASSRRLAGGSTDTQYF
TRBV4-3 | CASSQSSGFYNEQFF
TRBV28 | CASSATGRLANYGYTF
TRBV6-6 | CASSTAGGGTGNTIYF
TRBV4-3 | CASSQDPGGGSPLHF
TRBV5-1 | CASSLGNRDTGELFF
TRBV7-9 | CASSSQGVWDSGLGEPQHF
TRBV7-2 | CASTDNNSPLHF
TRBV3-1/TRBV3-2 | CASSHLDRRNGYTF
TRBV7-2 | CASSLAPGQRAEAFF
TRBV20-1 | CSALYGYTF
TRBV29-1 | CSGGQGEKLFF
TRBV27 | CASSPRQGRGNTIYF
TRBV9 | CASSVINYGYTF
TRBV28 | CASTPRTGGYSEQYF
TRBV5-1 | CASSPNRATNEKLFF
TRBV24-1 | CATSALGGSGANVLTF